Sequencing of this TCR beta chain was carried out in a study of T-cell reconstitution after alpha-beta-depleted transplantation in children. Unique molecular identifiers were built into the TCRbeta library. One entry per CDR3 protein results from TCRdb running MiXCR on the PCR reads. The sample has 380,000 or so distinct CDR3 sequences; roughly 15% are singletons. This clonotype occurred a few times. The specimen was PBMCs, collected from the stem cell graft. The receptor's source is a human donor who donated a stem cell graft to a child with Fanconi anemia.

This CDR3 reads CASKGTGGGLNTEAFF. CDR3 nucleotides: TGTGCCAGCAAGGGGACAGGGGGGGGACTGAACACTGAAGCTTTCTTT. The chain employs TRBV6-1 and TRBJ1-1; 11 nucleotides line up with TRBD1. Germline trimming cut 7 bases from V and 0 bases from J; bases unmatched to any gene: 7. This CDR3 is built from 16 residues. CDR1 is MNHNS and CDR2 is SASEGT in the germline V gene.